This entry lists 25 T cell receptor beta chains sequenced from one sample in a study of TIL therapy for anti-PD-1-resistant metastatic lung cancer. As for time point: pre-treatment sample, taken before nivolumab and TIL therapy. Tumor tissue came from excised metastases, mostly pleural nodules or supraclavicular lymph nodes. The immunoSEQ assay was v3. The assay was immunoSEQ multiplex PCR, and TCRdb's table has in-frame clones only and misses some. The repertoire has 20,000 to 30,000 clones, 60% to 80% of them found once; the top ten carry about 16%. Sequencing was performed on tumor tissue, taken at baseline. The receptors derive from a woman between 30 and 85 years old with non-small cell lung cancer.

This clone was detected only a few times. The chain couples TRBV9 to TRBJ2-1; D may match TRBD1 or TRBD2 (5 bases each). The CDR3 covers 16 residues. The V gene lost 2 bases and the J gene lost 0 bases, with 12 bases spanning the gap. CDR1 is SGDLS, CDR2 YYNGEE, per germline. The DNA for the CDR3 is TGTGCCAGCAGCGTCGGGACCGTCAGCTCCTACAATGAGCAGTTCTTC. This encodes CASSVGTVSSYNEQFF.

The chain has TRBV10-3 and TRBJ2-3; 9 bases agree with TRBD2. The CDR3 runs 14 residues. The V and J ends lost 6 bases and 4 bases, in that order; junction bases with no gene match: 5. Germline assignment: CDR1 ENHRY and CDR2 SYGVKD. As DNA, the CDR3 is TGTGCCATCAGGTCAGCGGGAGGCGCAGATACGCAGTATTTT. Protein sequence: CAIRSAGGADTQYF.

CDR3 coding DNA: TGTGCCAGCAGCTTAACTGTGGAGACCCAGTACTTC. This encodes CASSLTVETQYF. The chain couples TRBV7-9 to TRBJ2-5, with unresolved D. The length of the CDR3 is 12 residues. Germline V gene sequence: CDR1 SEHNR, CDR2 FQNEAQ (reference sequence). The V gene lost 2 bases and the J gene lost 5 bases, with 6 bases spanning the gap.

This clone appeared a few times. J is TRBJ2-7 and V is TRBV6-1; 9 bases agree with TRBD1. There are 15 residues in the CDR3. The V segment lost 5 bases and the J segment 6 bases; nucleotides outside the gene matches: 11. The germline CDR1 and CDR2 sequences are MNHNS and SASEGT. The DNA of the CDR3 is TGTGCCAGCAGTTTACGGGGGGACAGGGTTTTCGAGCAGTACTTC. Encoded protein: CASSLRGDRVFEQYF.

The chain couples TRBV7-8 to TRBJ2-1; D gene uncertain. Germline V gene lookup returns CDR1 SGHVS and CDR2 FQNEAQ. With 2 bases removed from V and 4 bases from J, the gap between germline ends came to 3 bases. This CDR3 contains 12 residues. This CDR3 reads CASSLQYNEQFF. The CDR3 region has the DNA TGTGCCAGCAGCTTACAGTACAATGAGCAGTTCTTC.

This clone has a handful of counts. The chain links TRBV5-1 to TRBJ2-5, with no clear D. There are 12 residues in the CDR3. Between the trimmed V and J ends, which lost 7 bases and 5 bases, there was a span of 12 bases. Per germline, CDR1 SGHRS and CDR2 YFSETQ. The CDR3 nucleotides are TGCGCCAGCTCCCTATCTCCGGAGACCCAGTACTTC. Its translation is CASSLSPETQYF.

This clone was detected only a few times. The chain uses TRBV19 and TRBJ1-2; D gene ambiguous. The V end lost 4 bases, the J end lost 4 bases, and 10 bases lay between the germline ends. This CDR3 spans 13 amino acids. Per germline, CDR1 LNHDA and CDR2 SQIVND (reference sequence). The CDR3 reads CASSSRVGYGYTF. CDR3 in DNA: TGTGCCAGTAGTAGCCGTGTGGGCTATGGCTACACCTTC.

The chain employs TRBV19 and TRBJ1-2, with TRBD1 identical over 7 bases. Germline loops: CDR1 LNHDA, CDR2 SQIVND (reference sequence). The trim removed 7 bases at V and 6 bases at J, leaving 8 bases unmatched. The CDR3 runs 13 residues. The CDR3 reads CASNGEGADGYTF. As DNA, the CDR3 is TGTGCCAGTAATGGGGAGGGGGCTGATGGCTACACCTTC.

There are a few counts of this clone. J is TRBJ1-5 and V is TRBV6-1, with 9 bases identical to TRBD1. V was pared by 4 bases and J by 4 bases, with 8 bases of the junction left unmatched. The CDR3 loop spans 16 amino acids. The V gene's germline CDR1 is MNHNS and CDR2 SASEGT. CDR3 nucleotides: TGTGCCAGCAGTGCTTTTACAGGGGGCGCAAATCAGCCCCAGCATTTT. Residues: CASSAFTGGANQPQHF.

V usage is TRBV10-3 and J usage is TRBJ2-3; a possible D gene is TRBD2 (5 bases). V dropped 0 bases and J dropped 2 bases, with 15 bases sitting between them. The V gene's germline CDR1 is ENHRY and CDR2 SYGVKD. The CDR3 length is 17 residues. Here the CDR3 reads CAISESVFGISTDTQYF. Written as DNA, the CDR3 is TGTGCCATCAGTGAGTCGGTGTTCGGGATCTCCACAGATACGCAGTATTTT.

Within the sample, this clone is large. The gene calls are TRBV11-3 and TRBJ1-1, with D hard to call. There are 13 residues in the CDR3. The germline V gene has CDR1 SGHNT and CDR2 YENEEA. The V end lost 8 bases, the J end lost 1 base, and 11 bases lay between the germline ends. The CDR3 spells CASGYQANTEAFF. The CDR3 coding sequence is TGTGCCAGCGGGTACCAGGCGAACACTGAAGCTTTCTTT.

This chain connects TRBV11-2 to TRBJ2-1; D gene uncertain. V was shortened by 1 base and J by 9 bases, with 10 bases between the two germline ends. The CDR3 runs to 13 residues. Germline V gene sequence: CDR1 SGHAT, CDR2 FQNNGV. For the CDR3, the DNA is TGTGCCAGCAGCTTAGGGGAAACTGGTGAGCAGTTCTTC. Protein sequence: CASSLGETGEQFF.

The CDR3 spells CASSPRRGEPPDEQFF. The CDR3 region has the DNA TGTGCCAGCAGCCCTCGCAGGGGGGAGCCGCCCGATGAGCAGTTCTTC. The rearrangement joins TRBV7-7 to TRBJ2-1, with a weak D call TRBD1 (7 bases). Germline values: CDR1 SSHAT, CDR2 FNYEAQ (reference sequence). Trimming removed 5 bases from V and 8 bases from J, with 22 bases in between. The CDR3 runs to 16 residues.

This clone showed up just once. The chain combines TRBV27 with TRBJ2-7; D not certain. The ends were cut back, 6 bases at V and 6 bases at J, with 15 bases in the middle. This CDR3 is 13 amino acids long. CDR1 MNHEY and CDR2 SMNVEV come from the germline V gene (reference sequence). CDR3 protein: CASRRQSPLEQYF. As DNA, the CDR3 is TGTGCCAGCAGGCGACAAAGTCCCCTCGAGCAGTACTTC.

This chain connects TRBV10-2 to TRBJ1-1; 7 bases align to TRBD1. CDR3 length equals 13 residues. The J segment lost 4 bases and the V segment lost 8 bases, leaving 7 bases of the junction unmatched. Germline CDR1 and CDR2: WSHSY and SAAADI. CDR3 DNA sequence: TGCGCCAGCCTGAAACCAGGGGGCACTGAAGCTTTCTTT. This encodes CASLKPGGTEAFF.

This rearrangement joins TRBV11-2 to TRBJ1-1, with D possibly matching TRBD1 (5 bases). Germline loops: CDR1 SGHAT, CDR2 FQNNGV. The CDR3 length is 13 residues. Trimming pared 7 bases from V and 4 bases from J, leaving 13 bases between. In DNA, the CDR3 is TGTGCCAGCACACAGGCCCGCAGCACTGAAGCTTTCTTT. This codes for CASTQARSTEAFF.

This clone was counted only a few times. The chain joins TRBV7-9 to TRBJ2-1, with 7 bases matching TRBD2. Trimming cost V 5 bases and J 8 bases; bases outside gene matches: 9. Per germline, CDR1 SEHNR and CDR2 FQNEAQ (reference sequence). This CDR3 contains 14 residues. The CDR3 reads CASSPEGGSYEQFF. CDR3 bases: TGTGCCAGCAGCCCAGAGGGCGGGAGCTATGAGCAGTTCTTC.

This rearrangement joins TRBV30 to TRBJ2-1; 8 positions agree with TRBD2. This CDR3 has 15 residues. Unmatched junction bases numbered 5, after V lost 2 bases and J lost 2 bases. Germline-derived CDR1 and CDR2 are GTSNPN and SVGIG (reference sequence). CDR3 in DNA: TGTGCCTGGAGTACCGGGGGGGCTACCTACAATGAGCAGTTCTTC. This gives the protein CAWSTGGATYNEQFF.

The chain employs TRBV28 and TRBJ1-4, with no clear D. Between the trimmed V and J ends, which lost 4 bases and 3 bases, there was a span of 9 bases. The germline CDR1 and CDR2 sequences are MDHEN and SYDVKM. The CDR3 is 14 residues long. The CDR3 region is CASSSPGPNEKLFF. CDR3 in DNA: TGTGCCAGCAGTTCCCCCGGCCCTAATGAAAAACTGTTTTTT.

The chain's CDR3 is CAIGQGPYEQYF. DNA of the CDR3: TGTGCCATCGGACAGGGGCCCTACGAGCAGTACTTC. This rearrangement joins TRBV6-1 to TRBJ2-7, with TRBD1 matching 9 bases. Germline values: CDR1 MNHNS, CDR2 SASEGT. Germline trimming cut 10 bases from V and 2 bases from J; bases unmatched to any gene: 3. This CDR3 contains 12 residues.

The genes are TRBV29-1 and TRBJ1-2, with 7 bases matching TRBD1. This CDR3 has 12 amino acids. Germline V CDR1 and CDR2: SQVTM, ANQGSEA. The DNA for the CDR3 is TGCAGTTTACGACAGGGCCTAGTGGGCTACACCTTC. Translation gives CSLRQGLVGYTF.

This clone was observed a handful of times. CDR3 sequence (DNA): TGTGCCAGCTCACGTGGGAGCACAGATACGCAGTATTTT. Protein: CASSRGSTDTQYF. The chain has TRBV18 and TRBJ2-3, with unresolved D. Germline lookup yields CDR1 KGHSH and CDR2 LQKENI. V lost 4 bases to trimming and J lost 0 bases, with 5 bases between them. This CDR3 spans 13 amino acids.

Only one count was recorded for this clone. J is TRBJ2-1 and V is TRBV5-4; 9 bases are a match to TRBD2. Germline V lookup: CDR1 SGHNT, CDR2 YYREEE (reference sequence). The junction had 8 bases not matched to a gene; V was cut back by 6 bases and J by 7 bases. This CDR3 spans 14 amino acids. The CDR3 loop reads CASTNSGSHNEQFF. CDR3 nucleotide sequence: TGTGCCAGCACAAATAGCGGGAGTCATAATGAGCAGTTCTTC.

V usage is TRBV30 and J usage is TRBJ1-6; no clear D. The CDR3 covers 9 residues. Per germline, CDR1 GTSNPN and CDR2 SVGIG (reference sequence). V was cut by 8 bases and J by 8 bases, with 4 bases left in between. The DNA of the CDR3 is TGTGCCGGAGATTCACCCCTCCACTTT. Its protein product is CAGDSPLHF.

The V and J genes are TRBV4-1 and TRBJ2-1, with 9 bases fitting TRBD1. The germline gives CDR1 MGHRA, CDR2 YSYEKL. There are 16 residues in the CDR3. The ends lost 3 bases at V and 2 bases at J; junction bases unmatched: 5. The CDR3 DNA follows: TGCGCCAGCAGCCACGAAGACAGGGGGACCTACAATGAGCAGTTCTTC. It codes for CASSHEDRGTYNEQFF.